The entry that follows covers one T cell receptor (beta chain) sequence. These data are taken from a study of blood T cell repertoires in COVID-19. Study context: T cells, B-cell-depleted T cells, or PBMCs provided the cDNA or gDNA that served as material.

V gave up 4 bases and J gave up 2 bases; unmatched junction bases: 4. Germline CDR1 and CDR2: SGHTA and FQGTGA. The CDR3 totals 15 residues. Clones were read by immunoSEQ multiplex PCR, and TCRdb kept only the in-frame ones, dropping some. This table has approximately 470,000 clones, 70% to 90% appearing once. Sequenced: peripheral blood. The receptor was derived from a human donor in a cohort sampled during active COVID-19. The chain recombines TRBV7-3 with TRBJ2-2, with 7 nucleotides matching TRBD2. DNA for the CDR3: TGTGCCAGCAGCTGGACGGGACTAAACACCGGGGAGCTGTTTTTT. This gives the protein CASSWTGLNTGELFF.